What follows are 32 T cell receptor beta chains derived from one specimen sequenced in a study of blood T cell repertoires in COVID-19. Profiled with immunoSEQ multiplex PCR; TCRdb holds only in-frame clones, not every one. The table includes 200,000 to 300,000 clones, about 68% detected once. Sequenced material: peripheral blood. All receptors come from a woman older than 75 with acute or convalescent COVID-19.

The chain couples TRBV27 to TRBJ2-1; TRBD1 aligns across 8 bases. CDR3 length: 14 amino acids. Trimming cost V 3 bases and J 5 bases; bases outside gene matches: 3. CDR1 MNHEY and CDR2 SMNVEV come from the germline V gene (reference sequence). CDR3 loop: CASSFDRGDNEQFF. DNA for the CDR3: TGTGCCAGCAGTTTTGACAGGGGCGACAATGAGCAGTTCTTC.

This clone was recorded many times. V is TRBV5-1 and J is TRBJ2-7, with D possibly being TRBD1 (5 bases). CDR3 length: 15 amino acids. Per germline, CDR1 SGHRS and CDR2 YFSETQ. V was cut by 4 bases and J by 3 bases, with 17 bases left in between. The CDR3 region has the DNA TGCGCCAGCAGCCCAAACAGGACCCACCTCTACGAGCAGTACTTC. Its protein product is CASSPNRTHLYEQYF.

This chain uses TRBV6-5 with TRBJ1-5; 7 bases align to TRBD1. After removal of 6 bases from V and 6 bases from J, the junction contained 5 bases not matched to a gene. The CDR3 is 13 residues long. From germline, CDR1 is MNHEY and CDR2 SVGAGI. CDR3 bases: TGTGCCAGCAGACTTCAGGGGGTTCAGCCCCAGCATTTT. Translation gives CASRLQGVQPQHF.

In nucleotides, the CDR3 is TGCGCCAGCAGCCCGGGACAGGGGACCTCCTACGAGCAGTACTTC. Its translation is CASSPGQGTSYEQYF. The J gene is TRBJ2-7, the V gene TRBV5-1; TRBD1 agrees at 10 bases. Germline V gives CDR1 SGHRS, CDR2 YFSETQ. The CDR3 runs to 15 residues. After removal of 4 bases from V and 0 bases from J, the junction contained 4 bases not matched to a gene.

J is TRBJ1-2 and V is TRBV29-1; 7 nucleotides line up with TRBD1. The CDR3 sequence is 23 residues long. Germline trimming cut 2 bases from V and 8 bases from J; bases unmatched to any gene: 38. The V gene's germline CDR1 is SQVTM and CDR2 ANQGSEA. The CDR3 DNA follows: TGCAGCGTTGAATCAAGACGACAGGGACGGGGTTCTACGCATATGAATATGGCACCGGGCTACACCTTC. Amino acids: CSVESRRQGRGSTHMNMAPGYTF. The entire variable domain, with the rest obtained from reference TRBV29-1 and TRBJ1-2, is as follows: SAVISQKPSRDICQRGTSLTIQCQVDSQVTMMFWYRQQPGQSLTLIATANQGSEATYESGFVIDKFPISRPNLTFSTLTVSNMSPEDSSIYLCSVESRRQGRGSTHMNMAPGYTFGSGTRLTVV.

This clone was counted between two and nine times. The junction shows a germline mismatch at one end, possibly a read error. The chain combines TRBV2 with TRBJ2-2, with TRBD1 identical over 7 bases. There are 16 residues in the CDR3. The germline V gene encodes CDR1 SNHLY and CDR2 FYNNEI. For the CDR3, the DNA is TGTGCCAGCAGGGAAGGAACAGGGGCGAACACCGGGGAGCTGTTTTTT. The encoded protein is CASREGTGANTGELFF.

J is TRBJ1-2 and V is TRBV14; 11 positions match TRBD1. The CDR3 is 16 amino acids. Unmatched junction bases numbered 6, after V lost 1 base and J lost 5 bases. Germline lookup yields CDR1 SGHDN and CDR2 FVKESK. For the CDR3, the DNA is TGTGCCAGCAGCCAAGCCGGGACAGGGGGAATGTATGGCTACACCTTC. Protein sequence: CASSQAGTGGMYGYTF.

The chain recombines TRBV18 with TRBJ1-3; D remains ambiguous. V lost 3 bases to trimming and J lost 0 bases, with 15 bases between them. The CDR3 extends over 17 amino acids. The germline gives CDR1 KGHSH, CDR2 LQKENI. The DNA of the CDR3 is TGTGCCAGCTCACCCCCTGGCAGGTCAGACTCTGGAAACACCATATATTTT. Its protein is CASSPPGRSDSGNTIYF.

This sequence joins TRBV19 and TRBJ1-1; 7 bases agree with TRBD1. The length of the CDR3 is 15 residues. Germline CDR1 LNHDA, CDR2 SQIVND (reference sequence). V lost 5 bases and J lost 3; bases outside the gene matches: 9. This chain's CDR3 is CASSGYRGKHTEAFF. CDR3 nucleotides: TGTGCCAGTAGTGGCTACAGGGGTAAACACACTGAAGCTTTCTTT.

This chain connects TRBV6-5 to TRBJ1-5, with D possibly TRBD1 on 6 matching bases. The germline CDR1 and CDR2 sequences are MNHEY and SVGAGI. V lost 8 bases, J lost 4 bases, and 12 bases lay in between. The CDR3 has 13 residues. The CDR3: CASRDTGNQPQHF. DNA for the CDR3: TGTGCCAGCCGGGACACGGGGAATCAGCCCCAGCATTTT.

The CDR3 region is CASSEAGGSYNEQFF. The CDR3 DNA is TGTGCCAGCAGTGAAGCAGGAGGGTCCTACAATGAGCAGTTCTTC. The chain is built from TRBV2 and TRBJ2-1; a possible D gene is TRBD2 (6 bases). The V gene lost 0 bases and the J gene lost 1 base, with 7 bases spanning the gap. Looked up from germline, CDR1 is SNHLY and CDR2 is FYNNEI. This CDR3 is built from 15 residues. The whole variable domain, filled in from reference TRBV2 and TRBJ2-1, reads EPEVTQTPSHQVTQMGQEVILRCVPISNHLYFYWYRQILGQKVEFLVSFYNNEISEKSEIFDDQFSVERPDGSNFTLKIRSTKLEDSAMYFCASSEAGGSYNEQFFGPGTRLTVL.

The J gene is TRBJ2-5, the V gene TRBV6-5; 11 bases map to TRBD2. CDR3 length: 14 residues. V shed 6 bases and J 4 bases; nucleotides not matched to a gene: 4. Germline V gives CDR1 MNHEY, CDR2 SVGAGI. CDR3 DNA sequence: TGTGCCAGCAGGGACACTAGCGGGGGAGAGACCCAGTACTTC. It encodes CASRDTSGGETQYF.

The chain is built from TRBV21-1 and TRBJ2-7; the D call TRBD2 from the table was never checked on the DNA. TRBV21-1 is tagged as a pseudogene. The CDR3 loop spans 11 amino acids. As DNA, the CDR3 is TGTGCCAGCAGCAAAGATCTAGAGCAGTACTTC. This gives the protein CASSKDLEQYF.

This chain links TRBV21-1 with TRBJ2-4; the table's D call, TRBD2, has no DNA check behind it. TRBV21-1 is deemed a pseudogene. This CDR3 is 18 amino acids long. CDR3 loop: CASSNPPLPTGAKNIQYF. CDR3 sequence (DNA): TGTGCCAGCAGCAATCCCCCCCTACCCACCGGTGCCAAAAACATTCAGTACTTC.

This clone was observed a few times. J is TRBJ1-2 and V is TRBV6-6, with D unclear. CDR3 length equals 12 residues. CDR1 MNHNY and CDR2 SVGAGI come from the germline V gene (reference sequence). Trimming cost V 7 bases and J 2 bases, with 8 bases left between them. CDR3 DNA: TGTGCCAGCACCTCAGAAAACTATGGCTACACCTTC. It encodes CASTSENYGYTF.

The chain links TRBV7-2 to TRBJ2-7, with TRBD1 matching over 8 bases. Germline-derived CDR1 and CDR2 are SGHTA and FQGNSA. V shed 0 bases, J shed 4 bases, and the junction held 2 bases outside the gene matches. This CDR3 has 14 amino acids. In DNA form, the CDR3 reads TGTGCCAGCAGCTTAGCTGGGACAGGTTACGAGCAGTACTTC. Its translation: CASSLAGTGYEQYF.

The rearrangement uses TRBV10-3 and TRBJ1-3, with unresolved D. V was cut by 6 bases and J by 0 bases, with 12 bases left in between. The CDR3 spans 15 residues. Per the germline V gene, CDR1 is ENHRY and CDR2 is SYGVKD. CDR3 residues: CAIRTEELSGNTIYF. The DNA of the CDR3 is TGTGCCATCAGGACCGAGGAACTCTCTGGAAACACCATATATTTT.

The CDR3 region is CASSWDRGQGGYTF. In nucleotides, the CDR3 is TGCGCCAGCAGCTGGGACAGGGGGCAAGGGGGCTACACCTTC. The chain links TRBV4-1 to TRBJ1-2, with 12 positions matching TRBD1. From germline, CDR1 is MGHRA and CDR2 YSYEKL. The CDR3 totals 14 residues. V trimming: 5 bases; J trimming: 8 bases; junction bases outside the gene matches: 6.

The chain employs TRBV2 and TRBJ1-6; weak D call: TRBD1 (5 bases). The CDR3 extends over 15 amino acids. Germline loops: CDR1 SNHLY, CDR2 FYNNEI. Deletions cut 7 bases from V and 7 bases from J, with 17 bases between. CDR3 in amino acids: CASTLGGVENSPLHF. CDR3 in DNA: TGTGCCAGCACCCTGGGGGGGGTCGAGAATTCACCCCTCCACTTT.

The chain has TRBV19 and TRBJ2-1; a possible D gene is TRBD1 (6 bases). The germline V gene has CDR1 LNHDA and CDR2 SQIVND (reference sequence). This CDR3 region has 10 residues. V lost 5 bases and J lost 13, with 9 bases in between. The CDR3 protein is CASSGGRQFF. The CDR3 nucleotides read TGTGCCAGTAGTGGGGGCCGTCAGTTCTTC.

V is TRBV18 and J is TRBJ1-2; D is possibly TRBD1 (5 bases). This CDR3 is built from 16 residues. V gave up 6 bases and J gave up 8 bases, with 25 bases separating them. Germline V CDR1 and CDR2: KGHSH, LQKENI. This CDR3 reads CASSTPEGLTLGGYTF. The CDR3 bases are TGTGCCAGCTCGACTCCTGAGGGACTAACGCTCGGGGGCTACACCTTC.

The chain recombines TRBV19 with TRBJ2-2, with 9 bases that match TRBD1. The CDR3 is 16 amino acids. J lost 1 base, V lost 4 bases, and 4 bases had no gene match. In germline, CDR1 is LNHDA, CDR2 SQIVND (reference sequence). The CDR3: CASSTDRGKNTGELFF. As DNA, the CDR3 is TGTGCCAGTAGTACCGACAGGGGGAAGAACACCGGGGAGCTGTTTTTT.

In its sample, this clone was seen a few times. CDR3: CASSFLAGAGRAQETQYF. For the CDR3, the DNA is TGTGCCAGCAGCTTCTTAGCGGGAGCCGGCAGAGCCCAAGAGACCCAGTACTTC. The chain links TRBV5-5 to TRBJ2-5, with 9 bases matching TRBD2. V gave up 2 bases and J gave up 1 base; unmatched junction bases: 12. Germline loops: CDR1 SGHKS, CDR2 YYEKEE (reference sequence). This CDR3 region has 18 residues. The entire variable domain, with the rest obtained from reference TRBV5-5 and TRBJ2-5, is as follows: DAGVTQSPTHLIKTRGQQVTLRCSPISGHKSVSWYQQVLGQGPQFIFQYYEKEERGRGNFPDRFSARQFPNYSSELNVNALLLGDSALYLCASSFLAGAGRAQETQYFGPGTRLLVL.

V usage is TRBV18 and J usage is TRBJ1-6; TRBD1 agrees at 10 bases. The V gene end was trimmed by 2 bases and the J gene end by 7 bases; junction bases not matched to a gene: 5. The V gene's germline CDR1 is KGHSH and CDR2 LQKENI. This CDR3 has 16 residues. In nucleotides, the CDR3 is TGTGCCAGCTCACCATCCCCGGACAGGGGGAATTCACCCCTCCACTTT. Translating it yields CASSPSPDRGNSPLHF.

The chain carries TRBV2 and TRBJ1-1, with unresolved D. The CDR3 length is 12 residues. The V and J ends lost 3 bases and 1 base respectively, with 3 bases between them. Germline assignment: CDR1 SNHLY and CDR2 FYNNEI. CDR3 protein: CASSERNTEAFF. The CDR3 nucleotides read TGTGCCAGCAGTGAGAGGAACACTGAAGCTTTCTTT.

The rearrangement joins TRBV18 to TRBJ2-1; D may be TRBD1 (5 bases). Germline V gene lookup returns CDR1 KGHSH and CDR2 LQKENI. CDR3 size: 13 residues. Between the trimmed V and J ends, which lost 2 bases and 9 bases, there was a span of 11 bases. The CDR3: CASSPSGWGEQFF. CDR3 nucleotides: TGTGCCAGCTCACCATCAGGGTGGGGTGAGCAGTTCTTC.

The chain couples TRBV12-3 or TRBV12-4 to TRBJ1-2; tentatively, D is TRBD1 (6 bases). V was shortened by 6 bases and J by 8 bases, with 16 bases between the two germline ends. CDR3 length: 13 residues. DNA for the CDR3: TGTGCCAGCAGACACGGACAGTCGCTCGGCTACACCTTC. It translates to CASRHGQSLGYTF.

Turning to this clone: This sample includes further DNA sequences coding for the same CDR3. CDR3 nucleotide sequence: TGTGCCAGCAGTTACTCAGGGGGGGGCGGGCAGCCCCAGCATTTT. This codes for CASSYSGGGGQPQHF. The chain has TRBV6-5 and TRBJ1-5; D possibly corresponds to TRBD1 (6 bases). Trimming removed 0 bases at V and 7 bases at J, with 13 bases between. This CDR3 is built from 15 residues. Germline V gives CDR1 MNHEY, CDR2 SVGAGI.

This clone turned up a few times. This chain links TRBV29-1 with TRBJ1-2; possible D gene TRBD1, 6 bases. The germline gives CDR1 SQVTM, CDR2 ANQGSEA. The V end was cut by 3 bases, the J end by 0 bases, with 8 bases between. The CDR3 has 13 amino acids. Here the CDR3 reads CSVDRGSNYGYTF. DNA of the CDR3: TGCAGCGTTGACAGGGGATCTAACTATGGCTACACCTTC.

This clone was seen at least ten times. The rearrangement links TRBV5-1 to TRBJ2-3; 15 bases are a match to TRBD2. Looked up from germline, CDR1 is SGHRS and CDR2 is YFSETQ. With 3 bases clipped from V and 6 bases from J, the junction kept 8 bases outside the gene matches. The CDR3 length is 17 residues. Here the CDR3 reads CASSSGTSGRSLDTQYF. The CDR3 DNA reads TGCGCCAGCAGCTCCGGGACTAGCGGGAGGTCGTTGGATACGCAGTATTTT.

The chain is built from TRBV7-2 and TRBJ2-3; weak D call: TRBD1 (5 bases). Trimming left V 3 bases short and J 6 bases short, with 10 bases between. The CDR3 spans 13 residues. Germline V gives CDR1 SGHTA, CDR2 FQGNSA. CDR3 nucleotide sequence: TGTGCCAGCAGCTTCAGGGATATGGATACGCAGTATTTT. It yields the protein CASSFRDMDTQYF.

This clone was observed a few times. The gene calls are TRBV6-2 or TRBV6-3 and TRBJ1-2; no firm D call. V dropped 2 bases and J dropped 1 base, with 5 bases sitting between them. Germline V gene data show CDR1 as MNHEY and CDR2 as SVGEGT. The CDR3 is made up of 13 amino acids. CDR3 amino acids: CASSYLLNYGYTF. The DNA for the CDR3 is TGTGCCAGCAGTTACCTCCTTAACTATGGCTACACCTTC.